This T cell receptor (beta chain) was sequenced for a study of blood T cell repertoires in COVID-19. Study-level information: Material from acute and convalescent COVID-19 was sourced from the United States, Italy and Spain. The cDNA or gDNA used as material had been derived from T cells, B-cell-depleted T cells, or PBMCs.

The V gene's germline CDR1 is ENHRY and CDR2 SYGVKD. The CDR3 runs 16 residues. With 0 bases removed from V and 3 bases from J, the gap between germline ends came to 12 bases. Original processing methods: Reference gene primer amplification gave nucleated cell count estimates. Profiled with immunoSEQ multiplex PCR; TCRdb holds only in-frame clones, not every one. V and J calls and clone size come straight from that table; D and trimming were deduced from the DNA. The data hold about 210,000 clones, with around three quarters observed a single time. This TCR was sampled from a woman aged 70 to 79 with acute or convalescent COVID-19. The sequenced sample was peripheral blood. V gene TRBV10-3 combines with J gene TRBJ1-5; tentative D call: TRBD1 (6 bases). The CDR3 nucleotides read TGTGCCATCAGTGAGTCCGGCAGGGGAGACAATCAGCCCCAGCATTTT. Its protein is CAISESGRGDNQPQHF.